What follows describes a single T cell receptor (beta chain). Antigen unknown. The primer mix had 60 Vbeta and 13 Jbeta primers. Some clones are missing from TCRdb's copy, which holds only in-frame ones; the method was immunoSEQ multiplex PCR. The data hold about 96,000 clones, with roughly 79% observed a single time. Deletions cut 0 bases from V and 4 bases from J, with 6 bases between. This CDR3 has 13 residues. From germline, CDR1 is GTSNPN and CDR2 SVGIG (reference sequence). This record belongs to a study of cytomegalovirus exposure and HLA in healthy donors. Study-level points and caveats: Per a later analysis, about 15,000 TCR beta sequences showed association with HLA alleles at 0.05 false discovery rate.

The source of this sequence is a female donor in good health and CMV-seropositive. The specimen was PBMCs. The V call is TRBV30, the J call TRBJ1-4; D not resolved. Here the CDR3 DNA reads TGTGCCTGGAGTGTACGACATAATGAAAAACTGTTTTTT. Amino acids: CAWSVRHNEKLFF. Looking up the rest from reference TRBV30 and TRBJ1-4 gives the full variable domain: SQTIHQWPATLVQPVGSPLSLECTVEGTSNPNLYWYRQAAGRGLQLLFYSVGIGQISSEVPQNLSASRPQDRQFILSSKKLLLSDSGFYLCAWSVRHNEKLFFGSGTQLSVL.